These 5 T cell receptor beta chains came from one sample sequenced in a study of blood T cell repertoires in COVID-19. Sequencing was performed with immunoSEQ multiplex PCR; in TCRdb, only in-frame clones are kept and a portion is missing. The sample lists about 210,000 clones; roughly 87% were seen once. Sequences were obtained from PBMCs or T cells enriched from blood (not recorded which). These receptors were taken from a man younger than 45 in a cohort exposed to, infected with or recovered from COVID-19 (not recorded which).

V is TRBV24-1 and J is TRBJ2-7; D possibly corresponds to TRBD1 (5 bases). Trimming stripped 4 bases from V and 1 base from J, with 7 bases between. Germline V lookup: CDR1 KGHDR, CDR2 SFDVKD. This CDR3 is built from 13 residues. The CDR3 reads CATSEDSSYEQYF. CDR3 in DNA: TGTGCCACCAGTGAAGACAGTTCCTACGAGCAGTACTTC.

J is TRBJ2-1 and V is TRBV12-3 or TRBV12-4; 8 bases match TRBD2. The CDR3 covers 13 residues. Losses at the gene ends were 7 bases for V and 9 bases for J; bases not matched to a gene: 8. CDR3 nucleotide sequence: TGTGCCAGCATCACCGGGACTAGGGGTGAGCAGTTCTTC. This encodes CASITGTRGEQFF.

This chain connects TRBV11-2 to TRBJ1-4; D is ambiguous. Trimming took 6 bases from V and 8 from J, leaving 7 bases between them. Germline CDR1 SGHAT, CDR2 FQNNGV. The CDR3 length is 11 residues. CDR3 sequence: CASSYGEKLFF. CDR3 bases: TGTGCCAGCAGTTACGGGGAAAAACTGTTTTTT.

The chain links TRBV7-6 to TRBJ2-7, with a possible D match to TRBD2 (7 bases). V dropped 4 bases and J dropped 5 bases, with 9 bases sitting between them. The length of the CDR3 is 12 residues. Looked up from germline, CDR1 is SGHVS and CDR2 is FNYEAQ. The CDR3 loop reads CASSWGGNEQYF. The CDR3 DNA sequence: TGTGCCAGCAGCTGGGGGGGCAACGAGCAGTACTTC.

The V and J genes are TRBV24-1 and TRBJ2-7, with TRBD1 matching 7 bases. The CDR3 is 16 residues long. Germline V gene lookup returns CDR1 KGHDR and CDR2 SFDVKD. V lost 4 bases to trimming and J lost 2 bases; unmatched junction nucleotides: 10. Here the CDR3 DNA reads TGTGCCACCAGTGACTTACCGGGACAGAAGACCTACGAGCAGTACTTC. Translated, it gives CATSDLPGQKTYEQYF.